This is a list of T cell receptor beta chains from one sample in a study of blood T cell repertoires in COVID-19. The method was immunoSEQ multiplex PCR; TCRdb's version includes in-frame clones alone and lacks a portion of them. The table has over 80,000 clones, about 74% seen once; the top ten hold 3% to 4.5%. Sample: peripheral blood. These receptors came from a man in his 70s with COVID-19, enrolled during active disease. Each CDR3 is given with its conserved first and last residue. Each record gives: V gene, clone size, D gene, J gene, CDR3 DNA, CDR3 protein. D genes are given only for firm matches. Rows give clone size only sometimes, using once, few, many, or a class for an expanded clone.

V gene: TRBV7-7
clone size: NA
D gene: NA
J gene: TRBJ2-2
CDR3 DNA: TGTGCTAGCAGCTTAGCTCCTGCCGGGGAGCTGTTTTTT
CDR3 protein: CASSLAPAGELFF

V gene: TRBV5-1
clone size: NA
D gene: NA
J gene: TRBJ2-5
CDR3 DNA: TGCGCCAGCAGCTTGGCGGTTAAAGAGACCCAGTACTTC
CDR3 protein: CASSLAVKETQYF

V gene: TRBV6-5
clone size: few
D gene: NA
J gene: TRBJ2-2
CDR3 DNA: TGTGCCAGCAACGGGAGAGACACCGGGGAGCTGTTTTTT
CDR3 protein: CASNGRDTGELFF

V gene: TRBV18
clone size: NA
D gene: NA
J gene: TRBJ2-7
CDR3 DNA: TGTGCCAGCTCAGGCAGGGTCGGCTACGAGCAGTACTTC
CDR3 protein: CASSGRVGYEQYF

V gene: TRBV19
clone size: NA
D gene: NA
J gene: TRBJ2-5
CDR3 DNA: TGTGCCAGTAGTCCCAGAAAGGACTTGGCCCAGTACTTC
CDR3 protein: CASSPRKDLAQYF

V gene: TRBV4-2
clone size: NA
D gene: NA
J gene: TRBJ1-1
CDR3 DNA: TGTGCCAGCAGCCAGCTGATGGCAGGGGATACGAACACTGAAGCTTTCTTT
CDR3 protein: CASSQLMAGDTNTEAFF

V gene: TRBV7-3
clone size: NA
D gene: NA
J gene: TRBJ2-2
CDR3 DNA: TGTGCCAGCAGCCCCGGGACTTATAACACCGGGGAGCTGTTTTTT
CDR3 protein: CASSPGTYNTGELFF

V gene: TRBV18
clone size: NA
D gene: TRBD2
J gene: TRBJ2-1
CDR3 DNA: TGTGCCAGCTCGTCCGGACTAGCGGTCAGTAATGAGCAGTTCTTC
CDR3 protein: CASSSGLAVSNEQFF

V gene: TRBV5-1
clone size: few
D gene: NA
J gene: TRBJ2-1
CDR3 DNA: TGCGCCAGCAGCTTGGCCTCCTCGGGGAATGAGCAGTTCTTC
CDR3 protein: CASSLASSGNEQFF

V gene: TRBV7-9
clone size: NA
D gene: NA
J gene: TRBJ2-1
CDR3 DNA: TGTGCCAGCAGCTTAAGGGACACCTCTAGCAATGAGCAGTTCTTC
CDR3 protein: CASSLRDTSSNEQFF

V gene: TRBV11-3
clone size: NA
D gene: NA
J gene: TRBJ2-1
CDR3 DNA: TGTGCCAGCAGCACCAGGGGGGCCAGCTCCTACAATGAGCAGTTCTTC
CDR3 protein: CASSTRGASSYNEQFF

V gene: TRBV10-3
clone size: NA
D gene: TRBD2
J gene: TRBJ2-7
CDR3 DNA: TGTGCCACGGGAGGTGGTGGGCTAGCGGGACAGGAGCAGTACTTC
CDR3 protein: CATGGGGLAGQEQYF

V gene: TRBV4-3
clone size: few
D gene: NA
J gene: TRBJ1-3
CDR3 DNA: TGCGCCAGCAGCCACAACAGAAGGTCTGGAAACACCATATATTTT
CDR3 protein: CASSHNRRSGNTIYF

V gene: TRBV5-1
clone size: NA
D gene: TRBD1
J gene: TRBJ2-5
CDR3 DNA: TGCGCCAGCAGCTTGGACAGGGGTAAGACCCAGTACTTC
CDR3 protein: CASSLDRGKTQYF

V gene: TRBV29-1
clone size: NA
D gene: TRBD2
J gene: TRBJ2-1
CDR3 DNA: TGCAGCGTTGGCTATGGGACTAGCAATGAGCAGTTCTTC
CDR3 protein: CSVGYGTSNEQFF

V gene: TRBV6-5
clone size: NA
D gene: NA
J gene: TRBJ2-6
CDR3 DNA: TGTGCCAGCAGTCGGGGTTTCTCTGGGGCCAACGTCCTGACTTTC
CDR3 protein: CASSRGFSGANVLTF

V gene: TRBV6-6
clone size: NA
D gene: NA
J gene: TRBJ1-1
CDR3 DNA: TGTGCCAGCAGCCAGGGCCAGGTCACTGAAGCTTTCTTT
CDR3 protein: CASSQGQVTEAFF